The T cell receptor (beta chain) under discussion was sequenced for a study of identical twins. Concerning this clonotype itself: Its specificity is unknown.

Each cDNA held unique molecular identifiers, and template switching gave it a universal primer site. MiXCR, run by TCRdb on the 5' RACE reads, gives a single entry per CDR3 protein. The sample consists of 700,000 or so distinct CDR3 sequences, 8.6% of them appearing once. Whole-study findings and limits: Twins showed weaker excess sharing in their beta out-of-frame sequences.

Unmatched junction bases numbered 9, after V lost 6 bases and J lost 7 bases. The CDR3 contains 14 residues. These data were also reused for a study on yellow fever vaccine responses in identical twins.

The source is a woman under 30 in good health. The chain links TRBV12-3 or TRBV12-4 to TRBJ1-2; 9 bases fit TRBD1. Specimen: PBMCs. In nucleotides, the CDR3 is TGTGCCAGCAGCTACCGGGACAGGGACTTTGGCTACACCTTC. Protein product: CASSYRDRDFGYTF.